The rows below give T cell receptor beta chains drawn from one sample of a study of T cells in Graves' hyperthyroidism and ophthalmopathy. TCRdb reprocessed the multiplex PCR reads via MiXCR and lists one record per CDR3 protein. The sample includes 660,000 or so distinct CDR3 sequences, nearly 45% of them seen just once. Specimen: peripheral blood or thyroid tissue (not recorded which). These receptors were obtained from an adult man with Graves' disease, either hyperthyroidism or ophthalmopathy (not recorded which). The CDR3 runs from the conserved cysteine through the conserved F or W. The D gene is left open where the match is weak. Expanded clones are given a class, and other clones once, few, many or no size at all.

d_call	clone_size	j_call	v_call	cdr3_nt	cdr3_aa
-	few	TRBJ2-7	TRBV9	TGTGCCAGCAGTTTATTCCAGGGCTACGAGCAGTACTTC	CASSLFQGYEQYF
-	few	TRBJ1-1	TRBV4-2	TGTGCCAGCAGCCCCGGGGGGGATGAAGCTTTCTTT	CASSPGGDEAFF
-	-	TRBJ1-5	TRBV7-2	TGTGCCAGCAGCGGGGGGGCCAGCTCTAATCAGCCCCAGCATTTT	CASSGGASSNQPQHF
-	few	TRBJ2-1	TRBV25-1	TGTGCCAGCAGTGAACGGGGGTTCTCCTACAATGAGCAGTTCTTC	CASSERGFSYNEQFF
-	-	TRBJ2-7	TRBV6-5	TGTGCCAGCAGCGTGACGGGACTCTACGAGCAGTACTTC	CASSVTGLYEQYF
-	-	TRBJ1-2	TRBV20-1	TGCAGTGCTAGAGAGACAAGCTATGGCTACACCTTC	CSARETSYGYTF
-	-	TRBJ1-6	TRBV6-1	TGTGCCAGCAGTCCTTTGAATAATTCACCCCTCCACTTT	CASSPLNNSPLHF
TRBD1	-	TRBJ1-5	TRBV7-9	TGTGCCAGCAGCTCGACCACAGGGGTTGGGGATCAGCCCCAGCATTTT	CASSSTTGVGDQPQHF
-	few	TRBJ1-4	TRBV9	TGTGCCAGCAGCGTAGCTGCCCGGACTGGGAATGAAAAACTGTTTTTT	CASSVAARTGNEKLFF
-	many	TRBJ1-1	TRBV7-9	TGTGCCAGCAACTTGGGGGGCACTGAAGCTTTCTTT	CASNLGGTEAFF
-	many	TRBJ1-6	TRBV24-1	TGTGCCACAAGAGGACGGGAGAGCTCCTATAATTCACCCCTCCACTTT	CATRGRESSYNSPLHF
-	few	TRBJ2-7	TRBV7-8	TGTGCCAGCAGCTTAGAGTTGGGTGGCAGGTACCAAACCTACGAGCAGTACTTC	CASSLELGGRYQTYEQYF
-	many	TRBJ1-2	TRBV15	TGTGCCACCAGCAGAGATCTCGCAGGGGTTCGTGGCTACACCTTC	CATSRDLAGVRGYTF
-	many	TRBJ1-6	TRBV7-8	TGTGCCAGCAGCTTAGCCGACAGGAATTCACCCCTCCACTTT	CASSLADRNSPLHF
-	-	TRBJ2-5	TRBV20-1	TGCAGGGGGGAGGGGGGGGGGCGGGAGACCCAGTACTTC	CRGEGGGRETQYF
TRBD1	few	TRBJ2-3	TRBV10-3	TGTGCCATCAGTGAGGGGACAGCGCGAGGTGGTACGCAGTATTTT	CAISEGTARGGTQYF
-	-	TRBJ2-7	TRBV29-1	TGCAGCGGAGGGGGAGCATACGAGCAGTACTTC	CSGGGAYEQYF
-	-	TRBJ2-5	TRBV2	TGTGCCAGCAGTGAAGTTGGGACCCAGTACTTC	CASSEVGTQYF
-	-	TRBJ1-1	TRBV19	TGTGCCAGTAGTGAGGGTTGGGACACTGAAGCTTTCTTT	CASSEGWDTEAFF
-	-	TRBJ2-7	TRBV5-1	TGCGCCAGCAGCTTGGCAGCGGGTGGCGCAGACGGGCAGTACTTC	CASSLAAGGADGQYF
TRBD1	-	TRBJ2-7	TRBV2	TGTGCCAGCAGTGTAACCGGGACAGGGATCTACGAGCAGTACTTC	CASSVTGTGIYEQYF
-	many	TRBJ2-7	TRBV18	TGTGCCAGCCCCCGCTCGAGGCGGGGAACCTACGAGCAGTACTTC	CASPRSRRGTYEQYF
-	many	TRBJ2-2	TRBV7-6	TGTGCCAGCGCGGGCGGAGCAGCCACCGGGGAGCTGTTTTTT	CASAGGAATGELFF
TRBD2	-	TRBJ2-5	TRBV20-1	TGCAGTGCTGGACTAGCGGGGCACCACGAAGAGACCCAGTACTTC	CSAGLAGHHEETQYF
-	-	TRBJ2-7	TRBV4-2	TGTGCCAGCAGCCAAGGGGGCAGGGACGAGCAGTACTTC	CASSQGGRDEQYF